This TCR beta chain was found in a study of Ad26.COV2.S vaccination and SARS-CoV-2 variants. The protocol was immunoSEQ multiplex PCR, while the TCRdb copy is restricted to in-frame clones and leaves out a portion. Of 410,000 or so clones listed, 75% to 95% are singletons. Treatment defined: about 20 received Ad26.COV2.S at low or high dose, single or two shots; about 5 received placebo; per-sample allocation not given. It was on day 63 after the first vaccine or placebo injection that samples were taken. Per the germline V gene, CDR1 is KGHSH and CDR2 is LQKENI. The junction had 7 bases not matched to a gene; V was cut back by 0 bases and J by 0 bases. The length of the CDR3 is 17 residues.

The clonotype originates from a person aged 18-60 years who received the Ad26.COV2.S COVID-19 vaccine or a placebo. The V call is TRBV18, the J call TRBJ1-1; TRBD1 aligns across 7 bases. This specimen consisted of peripheral blood, obtained in a trial of Ad26.COV2.S vaccine versus placebo. The CDR3 region has the DNA TGTGCCAGCTCACCACCGACGGGGGACAGATTGAACACTGAAGCTTTCTTT. Residues: CASSPPTGDRLNTEAFF. The full variable domain, with the rest looked up from reference TRBV18 and TRBJ1-1, is NAGVMQNPRHLVRRRGQEARLRCSPMKGHSHVYWYRQLPEEGLKFMVYLQKENIIDESGMPKERFSAEFPKEGPSILRIQQVVRGDSAAYFCASSPPTGDRLNTEAFFGQGTRLTVV.